Listed below are T cell receptor beta chains from one sample, sequenced in a study of beta chain features in type 1 diabetes. Here immunoSEQ multiplex PCR was the method, and the copy in TCRdb shows in-frame clones only, minus some. Of roughly 150,000 clones in the sample, roughly 60% were seen once. Material: naive CD4+ T cells from blood. The receptors come from a man aged 25 to 40 with type 1 diabetes. The CDR3 runs from the conserved cysteine through the conserved F or W. D genes are given only for firm matches. Clone size is stated in some rows and not others, as once, few, many or a class when expanded.

d_call	clone_size	v_call	j_call	cdr3_nt	cdr3_aa
NA	NA	TRBV29-1	TRBJ2-1	TGCAGCGTTGGAGGGGTTAGCTCCTACAATGAGCAGTTCTTC	CSVGGVSSYNEQFF
NA	NA	TRBV5-1	TRBJ2-5	TGCGCCAGCAGCCCCGGAGAGACCCAGTACTTC	CASSPGETQYF
NA	few	TRBV6-5	TRBJ2-1	TGTGCCAGCAGTTACGAACTGGTCTCCTACAATGAGCAGTTCTTC	CASSYELVSYNEQFF
TRBD1	few	TRBV29-1	TRBJ1-1	TGCAGCGTTGGACAGGGCGGCACTGAAGCTTTCTTT	CSVGQGGTEAFF
NA	NA	TRBV4-3	TRBJ2-1	TGCGCCAGCAGCCAAGATCCCACGGATTACAATGAGCAGTTCTTC	CASSQDPTDYNEQFF
NA	NA	TRBV7-9	TRBJ1-1	TGTGCCAGCAGCCCCACTGAAGCTTTCTTT	CASSPTEAFF
NA	few	TRBV11-2	TRBJ2-4	TGTGCCAGCAGCTTACTCGGTCGGCCAAACATTCAGTACTTC	CASSLLGRPNIQYF
NA	NA	TRBV6-5	TRBJ2-2	TGTGCCAGCACTCAGAACACCGGGGAGCTGTTTTTT	CASTQNTGELFF
TRBD2	NA	TRBV30	TRBJ2-3	TGTGCCTGGAGTTTCACTAGGACTAGCGGGGACACAGATACGCAGTATTTT	CAWSFTRTSGDTDTQYF
NA	NA	TRBV4-3	TRBJ1-2	TGCGCCAGCAGCCAAGAGACCTTCGGCTATGGCTACACCTTC	CASSQETFGYGYTF
NA	few	TRBV29-1	TRBJ2-3	TGCAGCGTTGAACGGCTGCCACTGGGCACAGATACGCAGTATTTT	CSVERLPLGTDTQYF
TRBD1	NA	TRBV20-1	TRBJ1-4	TGCAGTGCCCGGGACAGTGCAAAACTGTTTTTT	CSARDSAKLFF
NA	NA	TRBV29-1	TRBJ1-5	TGCAGCGTTGAACTGGGCGGCAATCAGCCCCAGCATTTT	CSVELGGNQPQHF
NA	NA	TRBV30	TRBJ1-1	TGTGCCTGGAGTGTAGCAGGCCGGGGCACTGAAGCTTTCTTT	CAWSVAGRGTEAFF
NA	few	TRBV29-1	TRBJ1-1	TGCAGCCTTAAGGAGGTTGGCACTGAAGCTTTCTTT	CSLKEVGTEAFF
NA	NA	TRBV25-1	TRBJ1-2	TGTGCCAGCAGTGAATTGGGGGACTATGGCTACACCTTC	CASSELGDYGYTF
NA	NA	TRBV7-2	TRBJ2-7	TGTGCCAGCAGCGCAGGGGGGCTAGCGGCGTCCTACGAGCAGTACTTC	CASSAGGLAASYEQYF
NA	few	TRBV29-1	TRBJ2-1	TGCAGCGTTCACGGCAGGGCAGACAATGAGCAGTTCTTC	CSVHGRADNEQFF
TRBD1	few	TRBV28	TRBJ2-5	TGTGCCAGCAGCCCCCGGGACAGCGACCAAGAGACCCAGTACTTC	CASSPRDSDQETQYF
NA	NA	TRBV18	TRBJ2-7	TGTGCCAGCTCACAGGACACCTACGAGCAGTACTTC	CASSQDTYEQYF